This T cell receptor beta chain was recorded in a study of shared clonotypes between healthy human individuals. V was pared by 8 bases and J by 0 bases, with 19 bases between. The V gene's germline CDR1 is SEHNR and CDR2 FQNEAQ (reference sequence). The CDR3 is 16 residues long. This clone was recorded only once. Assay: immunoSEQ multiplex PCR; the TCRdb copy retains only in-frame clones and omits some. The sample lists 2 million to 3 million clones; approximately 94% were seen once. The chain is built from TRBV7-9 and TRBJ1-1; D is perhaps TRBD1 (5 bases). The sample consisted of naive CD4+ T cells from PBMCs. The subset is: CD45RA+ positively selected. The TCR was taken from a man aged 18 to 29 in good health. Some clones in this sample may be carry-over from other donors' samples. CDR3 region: CASHSGTVGMNTEAFF. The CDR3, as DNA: TGTGCCAGCCACTCGGGGACGGTTGGGATGAACACTGAAGCTTTCTTT.